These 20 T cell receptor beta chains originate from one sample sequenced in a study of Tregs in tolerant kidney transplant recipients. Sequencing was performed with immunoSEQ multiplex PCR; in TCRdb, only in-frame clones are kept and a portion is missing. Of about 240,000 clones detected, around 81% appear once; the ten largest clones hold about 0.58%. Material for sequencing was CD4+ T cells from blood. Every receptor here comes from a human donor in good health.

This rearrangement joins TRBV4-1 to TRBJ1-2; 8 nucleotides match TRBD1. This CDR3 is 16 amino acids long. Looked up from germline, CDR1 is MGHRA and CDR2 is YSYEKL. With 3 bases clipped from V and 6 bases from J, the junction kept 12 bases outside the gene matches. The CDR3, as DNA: TGCGCCAGCAGCCACCTTCGCCGGGACAGGACTGATGGCTACACCTTC. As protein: CASSHLRRDRTDGYTF.

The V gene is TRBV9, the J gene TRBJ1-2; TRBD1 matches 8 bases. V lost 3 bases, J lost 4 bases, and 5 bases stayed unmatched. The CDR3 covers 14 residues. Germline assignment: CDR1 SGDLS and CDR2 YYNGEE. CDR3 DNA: TGTGCCAGCAGCGGGACAGGGAGGAGCTATGGCTACACCTTC. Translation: CASSGTGRSYGYTF.

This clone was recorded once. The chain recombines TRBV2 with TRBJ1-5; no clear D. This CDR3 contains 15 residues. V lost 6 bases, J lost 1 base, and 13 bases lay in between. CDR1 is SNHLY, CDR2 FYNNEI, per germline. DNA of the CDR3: TGTGCCAGCAGGGCTACATTGGAGAGCAATCAGCCCCAGCATTTT. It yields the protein CASRATLESNQPQHF.

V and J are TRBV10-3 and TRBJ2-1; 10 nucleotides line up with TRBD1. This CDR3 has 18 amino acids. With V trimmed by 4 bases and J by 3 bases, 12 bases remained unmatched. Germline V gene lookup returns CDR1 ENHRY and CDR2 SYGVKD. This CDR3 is CAISGSPSGQGGYNEQFF. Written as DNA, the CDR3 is TGTGCCATCAGTGGATCTCCTAGCGGACAGGGGGGCTACAATGAGCAGTTCTTC.

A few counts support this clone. CDR3 DNA sequence: TGTGCCAGTCACAGCTTGGGTGCTGGGGGCGTAGATACGCAGTATTTT. Its translation: CASHSLGAGGVDTQYF. This rearrangement joins TRBV7-9 to TRBJ2-3; tentative D call: TRBD1 (6 bases). Germline values: CDR1 SEHNR, CDR2 FQNEAQ (reference sequence). Trimming pared 9 bases from V and 5 bases from J, leaving 24 bases between. The CDR3 totals 16 residues.

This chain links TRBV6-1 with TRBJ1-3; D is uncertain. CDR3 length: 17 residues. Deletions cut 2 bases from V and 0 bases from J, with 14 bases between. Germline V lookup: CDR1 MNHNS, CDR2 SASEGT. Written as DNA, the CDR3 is TGTGCCAGCAGTGAAACGTCAATCCGGGACTCTGGAAACACCATATATTTT. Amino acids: CASSETSIRDSGNTIYF.

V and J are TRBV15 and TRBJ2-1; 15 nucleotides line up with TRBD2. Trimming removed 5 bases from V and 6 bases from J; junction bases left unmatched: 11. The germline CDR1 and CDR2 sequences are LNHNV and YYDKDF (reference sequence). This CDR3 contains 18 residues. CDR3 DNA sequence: TGTGCCACCAGCGGGTACACCGGACTAGCGGGAGGGGGCAATGAGCAGTTCTTC. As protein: CATSGYTGLAGGGNEQFF.

The CDR3 protein is CASSHLQNSNQPQHF. DNA for the CDR3: TGTGCCAGTAGTCATCTGCAGAATAGCAATCAGCCCCAGCATTTT. The rearrangement uses TRBV19 and TRBJ1-5; D remains unclear. This CDR3 region has 15 residues. Between the trimmed V and J ends, which lost 5 bases and 0 bases, there was a span of 11 bases. Germline CDR1 reads LNHDA; CDR2 reads SQIVND (reference sequence).

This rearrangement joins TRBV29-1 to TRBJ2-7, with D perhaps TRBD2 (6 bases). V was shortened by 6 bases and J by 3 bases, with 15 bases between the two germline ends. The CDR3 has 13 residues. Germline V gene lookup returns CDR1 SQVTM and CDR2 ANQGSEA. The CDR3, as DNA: TGCAGCGTACCGGGACGGAGGGACTACGAGCAGTACTTC. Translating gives CSVPGRRDYEQYF.

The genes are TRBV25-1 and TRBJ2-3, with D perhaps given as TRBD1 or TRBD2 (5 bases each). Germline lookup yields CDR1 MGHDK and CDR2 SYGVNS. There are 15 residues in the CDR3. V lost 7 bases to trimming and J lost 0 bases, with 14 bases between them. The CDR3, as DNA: TGTGCCAGCACCCCCGGGGCGGCGAGCACAGATACGCAGTATTTT. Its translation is CASTPGAASTDTQYF.

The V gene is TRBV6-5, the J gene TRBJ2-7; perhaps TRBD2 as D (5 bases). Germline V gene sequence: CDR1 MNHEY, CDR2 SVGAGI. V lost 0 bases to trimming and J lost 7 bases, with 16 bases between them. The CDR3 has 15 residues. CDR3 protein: CASSYSRRALGEQYF. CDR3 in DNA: TGTGCCAGCAGTTACTCGAGGCGGGCATTGGGAGAGCAGTACTTC.

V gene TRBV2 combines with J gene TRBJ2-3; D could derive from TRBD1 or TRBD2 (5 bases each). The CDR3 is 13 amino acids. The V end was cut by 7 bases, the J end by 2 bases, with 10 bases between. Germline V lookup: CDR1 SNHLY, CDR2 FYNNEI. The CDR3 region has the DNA TGTGCCAGCAACAGAGGGGACACAGATACGCAGTATTTT. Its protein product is CASNRGDTDTQYF.

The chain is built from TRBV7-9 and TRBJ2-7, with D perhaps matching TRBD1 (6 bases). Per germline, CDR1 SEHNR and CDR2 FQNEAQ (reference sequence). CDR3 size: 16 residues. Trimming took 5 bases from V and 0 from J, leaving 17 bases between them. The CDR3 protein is CASSPTTGSLSYEQYF. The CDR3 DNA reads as TGTGCCAGCAGCCCCACTACAGGGTCCCTCTCCTACGAGCAGTACTTC.

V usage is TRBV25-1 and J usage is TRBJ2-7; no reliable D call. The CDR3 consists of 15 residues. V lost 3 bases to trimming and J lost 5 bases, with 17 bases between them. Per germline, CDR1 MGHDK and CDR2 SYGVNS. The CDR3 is CASSEEQYTPHEQYF. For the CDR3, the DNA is TGTGCCAGCAGTGAGGAACAGTACACCCCCCACGAGCAGTACTTC.

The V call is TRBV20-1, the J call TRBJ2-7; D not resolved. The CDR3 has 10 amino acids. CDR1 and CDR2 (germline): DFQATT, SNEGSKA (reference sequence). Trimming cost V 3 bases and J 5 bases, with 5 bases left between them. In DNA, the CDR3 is TGCAGTGCTAGGCTCCACGAGCAGTACTTC. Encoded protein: CSARLHEQYF.

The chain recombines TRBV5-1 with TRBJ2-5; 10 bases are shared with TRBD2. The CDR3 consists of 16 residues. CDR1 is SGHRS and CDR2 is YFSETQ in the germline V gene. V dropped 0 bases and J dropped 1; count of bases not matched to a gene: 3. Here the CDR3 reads CASSLDPSGSQETQYF. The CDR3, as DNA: TGCGCCAGCAGCTTGGATCCTAGCGGGAGCCAAGAGACCCAGTACTTC.

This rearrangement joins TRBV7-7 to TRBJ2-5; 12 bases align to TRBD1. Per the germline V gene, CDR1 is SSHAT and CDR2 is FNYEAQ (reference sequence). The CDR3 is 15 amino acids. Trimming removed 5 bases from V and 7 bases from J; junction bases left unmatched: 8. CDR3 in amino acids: CASSHWDRGQTTQYF. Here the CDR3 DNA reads TGTGCCAGCAGCCACTGGGACAGGGGGCAGACGACCCAGTACTTC. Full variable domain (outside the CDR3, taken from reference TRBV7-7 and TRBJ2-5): GAGVSQSPRYKVTKRGQDVTLRCDPISSHATLYWYQQALGQGPEFLTYFNYEAQPDKSGLPSDRFSAERPEGSISTLTIQRTEQRDSAMYRCASSHWDRGQTTQYFGPGTRLLVL.

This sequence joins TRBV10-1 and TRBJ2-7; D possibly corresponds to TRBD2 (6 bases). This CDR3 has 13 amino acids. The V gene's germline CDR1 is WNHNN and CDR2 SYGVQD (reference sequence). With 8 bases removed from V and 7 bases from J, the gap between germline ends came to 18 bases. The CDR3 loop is CASSSHRSGEQYF. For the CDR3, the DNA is TGCGCCAGCTCGTCCCACAGGAGCGGGGAGCAGTACTTC.

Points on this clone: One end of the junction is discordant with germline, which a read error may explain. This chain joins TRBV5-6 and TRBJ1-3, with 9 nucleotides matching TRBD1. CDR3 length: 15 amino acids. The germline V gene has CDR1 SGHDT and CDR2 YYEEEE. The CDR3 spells CARSSRQGGRNTIYF. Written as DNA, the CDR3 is TGTGCCCGCAGCTCGCGACAGGGGGGGAGAAACACCATATATTTT.

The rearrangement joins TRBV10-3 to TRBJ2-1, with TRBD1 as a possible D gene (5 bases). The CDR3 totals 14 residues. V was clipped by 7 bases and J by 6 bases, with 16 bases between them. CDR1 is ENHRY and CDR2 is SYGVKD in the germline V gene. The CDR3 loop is CAITPGGATNEQFF. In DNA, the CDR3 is TGTGCCATCACCCCCGGTGGGGCCACCAATGAGCAGTTCTTC.